Listed here are 5 T cell receptor beta chains from one sample, sequenced in a study of blood T cell repertoires in COVID-19. Sequencing was performed with immunoSEQ multiplex PCR; in TCRdb, only in-frame clones are kept and a portion is missing. The table lists more than 30,000 clones, around 95% of them singletons. What was sequenced was peripheral blood. Source of these receptors: a human donor with active COVID-19. The donor label of this sample is uncertain.

The chain links TRBV29-1 to TRBJ1-5; D unresolved. V dropped 7 bases and J dropped 3 bases, with 13 bases sitting between them. CDR1 is SQVTM, CDR2 ANQGSEA, per germline. The CDR3 is 13 amino acids. CDR3 nucleotide sequence: TGCAGCGCCGTTTTGGCCCCCAATCAGCCCCAGCATTTT. Translated: CSAVLAPNQPQHF.

The chain recombines TRBV3-1 (or the pseudogene TRBV3-2) with TRBJ2-3; D gene ambiguous. The CDR3 length is 12 residues. Between the trimmed V and J ends, which lost 1 base and 5 bases, there was a span of 4 bases. CDR1 and CDR2 from the germline V gene are LGHDT and YNNKEL (reference sequence). CDR3 sequence: CASSQVIDTQYF. CDR3 in DNA: TGTGCCAGCAGCCAAGTTATAGATACGCAGTATTTT.

This chain connects TRBV2 to TRBJ1-1; D not resolved. V dropped 6 bases and J dropped 0 bases, with 14 bases sitting between them. CDR1 and CDR2 from the germline V gene are SNHLY and FYNNEI. The CDR3 runs 15 residues. CDR3 protein: CASSPDLGVNTEAFF. CDR3 DNA: TGTGCCAGCAGCCCAGACCTCGGGGTGAACACTGAAGCTTTCTTT.

The chain has TRBV10-1 and TRBJ2-7; TRBD1 might be the D (6 bases). The ends were cut back, 5 bases at V and 2 bases at J, with 13 bases in the middle. The CDR3 covers 14 residues. CDR1 WNHNN and CDR2 SYGVQD come from the germline V gene (reference sequence). CDR3 DNA sequence: TGCGCCAGCAGTACTATGGGGGCTCCCTACGAGCAGTACTTC. It codes for CASSTMGAPYEQYF.

V is TRBV18 and J is TRBJ1-1; TRBD1 might be the D (5 bases). Germline CDR1 is KGHSH and CDR2 is LQKENI. The CDR3 has 14 residues. V gave up 2 bases and J gave up 1 base, with 8 bases separating them. In nucleotides, the CDR3 is TGTGCCAGCTCACCATTCCAGGGGAACACTGAAGCTTTCTTT. It translates to CASSPFQGNTEAFF.